Here is one T cell receptor (beta chain) with its context. The data were obtained in a study of blood T cell repertoires in COVID-19. As for the study in general: Acute and convalescent COVID-19 samples came from the United States, Italy and Spain.

As handled by the study authors: Amplification of reference gene primers was used by the study to estimate nucleated cell counts. Sequencing used immunoSEQ multiplex PCR; TCRdb keeps in-frame clones, though not all of them. The V and J calls and the clone size are those of that table, but D and trimming were determined from the DNA. This sample yields about 170,000 clones, of which approximately 86% are seen a single time; roughly 3% belongs to the top ten. The CDR3 runs 15 residues. V lost 3 bases, J lost 7 bases, and 7 bases stayed unmatched. Germline CDR1 reads KGHDR; CDR2 reads SFDVKD. V is TRBV24-1 and J is TRBJ2-1; 8 bases fit TRBD2. This TCR derives from a man between 65 and 85 years old with acute or convalescent COVID-19. Sequencing used peripheral blood. The CDR3 sequence: CATSDRYGRGNEQFF. The CDR3 DNA reads TGTGCCACCAGTGATCGGTACGGGAGGGGTAATGAGCAGTTCTTC.